These T cell receptor beta chains were read from a single sample in a study of CD8 T cells in Susac syndrome. TCRdb re-analysed the immunoSEQ multiplex PCR reads in MiXCR, keeping a single row per CDR3 protein. Of roughly 200,000 distinct CDR3 sequences detected, approximately 94% appear once; the ten largest clones hold 0.093%. Material: CD4+ T cells from PBMCs. The source is a human donor with multiple sclerosis. Both conserved end residues are part of each CDR3. D genes are given only for firm matches. Clone size appears in some rows only: once, few, many, or a class for an expanded clone.

clone_size	v_call	j_call	d_call	cdr3_nt	cdr3_aa
NA	TRBV13	TRBJ1-1	NA	TGTGCCAGCAGCCTAGAGCCTTCGAACACTGAAGCTTTCTTT	CASSLEPSNTEAFF
NA	TRBV30	TRBJ2-1	NA	TGTGCCTGGGCCCGAAGCTCCTACAATGAGCAGTTCTTC	CAWARSSYNEQFF
NA	TRBV20-1	TRBJ1-1	TRBD1	TGCAGTGCTAGGTTGACAGGGAAAGCTTTCTTT	CSARLTGKAFF
NA	TRBV4-2	TRBJ1-6	NA	TGTGCCAGCAGCCAAGGTGGGTCAGGGGCAGGGGAGTTCAATTCACCCCTCCACTTT	CASSQGGSGAGEFNSPLHF
once	TRBV7-9	TRBJ1-6	NA	TGTGCCAGCAGCTTAGGAGGGCACGGGAGCTCCTATAATTCACCCCTCCACTTT	CASSLGGHGSSYNSPLHF
NA	TRBV29-1	TRBJ2-1	TRBD1	TGCAGCGTTGGGACAGGCGATTTCTCCTACAATGAGCAGTTCTTC	CSVGTGDFSYNEQFF
NA	TRBV30	TRBJ1-5	TRBD1	TGTGCCTGGAGTGTACTGGACAGGGACAATCAGCCCCAGCATTTT	CAWSVLDRDNQPQHF
NA	TRBV7-9	TRBJ1-6	TRBD1	TGTGCCAGCAGCCGGGGACAGGTCTCCGGGGATTCACCCCTCCACTTT	CASSRGQVSGDSPLHF
NA	TRBV6-5	TRBJ1-5	TRBD1	TGTGCCAGCAGTTACACTTGGACAGGGGATCAGCCCCAGCATTTT	CASSYTWTGDQPQHF
NA	TRBV6-5	TRBJ1-1	NA	TGTGCCAGCAGTTACTCGGCGGGAAACCTAGGGAACACTGAAGCTTTCTTT	CASSYSAGNLGNTEAFF
NA	TRBV6-2/TRBV6-3	TRBJ2-1	NA	TGTGCCAGCAGTCCCGAGGGATACCCTTACAATGAGCAGTTCTTC	CASSPEGYPYNEQFF
NA	TRBV27	TRBJ2-1	TRBD2	TGTGCCAGCAGTTTCGGGCTAGCGGGGGCCAATCCTTACAATGAGCAGTTCTTC	CASSFGLAGANPYNEQFF
NA	TRBV30	TRBJ2-3	NA	TGTGCCTGGAGTGTACAACGATCTACAATCGGGCAGTATTTT	CAWSVQRSTIGQYF
NA	TRBV29-1	TRBJ1-5	TRBD1	TGCAGCGCTCGGACAGGGGGCATGGATCAGCCCCAGCATTTT	CSARTGGMDQPQHF
NA	TRBV4-3	TRBJ2-6	TRBD2	TGCGCCAGCAGCCACCATGGGGGGGGAACTGGGGCCAACGTCCTGACTTTC	CASSHHGGGTGANVLTF